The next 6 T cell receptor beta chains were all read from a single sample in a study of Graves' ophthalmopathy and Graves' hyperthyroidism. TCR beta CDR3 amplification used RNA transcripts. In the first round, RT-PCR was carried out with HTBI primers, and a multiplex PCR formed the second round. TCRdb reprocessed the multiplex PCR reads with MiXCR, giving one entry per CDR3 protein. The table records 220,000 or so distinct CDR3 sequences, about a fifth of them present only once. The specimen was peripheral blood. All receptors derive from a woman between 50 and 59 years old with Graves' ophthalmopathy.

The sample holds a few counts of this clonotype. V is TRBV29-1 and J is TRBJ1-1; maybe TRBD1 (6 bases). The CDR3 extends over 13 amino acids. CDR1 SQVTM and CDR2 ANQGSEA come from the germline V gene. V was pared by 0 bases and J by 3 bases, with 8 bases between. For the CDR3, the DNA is TGCAGCGTTGAAGAGGACAGATACACTGAAGCTTTCTTT. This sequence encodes CSVEEDRYTEAFF.

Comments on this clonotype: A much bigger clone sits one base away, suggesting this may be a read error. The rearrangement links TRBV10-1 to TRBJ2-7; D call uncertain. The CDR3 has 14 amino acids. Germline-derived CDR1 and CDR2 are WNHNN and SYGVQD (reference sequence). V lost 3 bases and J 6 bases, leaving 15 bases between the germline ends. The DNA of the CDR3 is TGCGCCAGCAGTGACACGGTCTTCTCTGGCGAGCAGTACTTC. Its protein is CASSDTVFSGEQYF.

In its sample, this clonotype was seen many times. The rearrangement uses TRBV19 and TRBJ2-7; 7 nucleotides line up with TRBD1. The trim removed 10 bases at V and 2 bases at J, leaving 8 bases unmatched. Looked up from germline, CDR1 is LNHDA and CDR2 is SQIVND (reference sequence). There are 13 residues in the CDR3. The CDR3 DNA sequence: TGTGCCACGAGGGGGCTGAGGCCCTACGAGCAGTACTTC. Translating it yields CATRGLRPYEQYF.

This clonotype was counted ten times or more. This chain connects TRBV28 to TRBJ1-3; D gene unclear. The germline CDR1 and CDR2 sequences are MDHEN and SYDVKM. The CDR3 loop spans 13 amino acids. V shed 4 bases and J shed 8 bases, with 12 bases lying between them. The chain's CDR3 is CASSYFMGDTIYF. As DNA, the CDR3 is TGTGCCAGCAGTTACTTCATGGGAGACACCATATATTTT.

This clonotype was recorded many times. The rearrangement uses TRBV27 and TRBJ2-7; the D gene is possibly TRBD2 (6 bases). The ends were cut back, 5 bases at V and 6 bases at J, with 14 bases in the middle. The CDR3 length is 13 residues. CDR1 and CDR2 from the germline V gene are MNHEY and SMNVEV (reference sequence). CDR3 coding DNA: TGTGCCAGCAGTACCGCCCTGGGAGGCGAGCAGTACTTC. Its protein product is CASSTALGGEQYF.

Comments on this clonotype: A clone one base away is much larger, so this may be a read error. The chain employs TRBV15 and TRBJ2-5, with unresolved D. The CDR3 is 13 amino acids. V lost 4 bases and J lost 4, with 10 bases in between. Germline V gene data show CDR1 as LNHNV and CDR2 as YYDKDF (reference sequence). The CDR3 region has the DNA TGTGCCACCAGCATAGATCTTTCAGAGACCCAGTACTTC. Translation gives CATSIDLSETQYF.